This TCR beta chain was captured by sequencing in a study of T cell clonality in common variable immunodeficiency. Study observations and caveats: Links between repertoire features and CVID complications were heterogeneity-limited. Fewer deletions and N-nucleotide insertions were reportedly seen in common variable immunodeficiency TCR beta sequences.

CDR3 size: 12 residues. Germline values: CDR1 KGHSH, CDR2 LQKENI. Both groups were predominantly of Caucasian heritage. Here immunoSEQ multiplex PCR was the method, and the copy in TCRdb shows in-frame clones only, minus some. The repertoire consists of about 35,000 clones, none detected only once. This clone was picked up many times. Its target is not known. The read comes to an end 3 residues before the CDR3 does, leaving the germline J gene to fill in the end. The chain has TRBV18 and TRBJ2-4; D call uncertain. Sequenced input: peripheral blood mononuclear cells. The origin of this receptor is a person between 18 and 75 years old in good health. The part of the CDR3 DNA that was read is TGTGCCAGCTCACCCTCCGAGAAGGGT. Amino acid sequence: CASSPSEKG. The entire CDR3 reads CASSPSEKGQYF.